This entry concerns a single T cell receptor beta chain. Other DNA sequences of this sample code for an identical CDR3. The assay ran at deep level. TCRdb keeps only in-frame clones here, not all; method: immunoSEQ multiplex PCR. The top ten clones hold 0.11% to 0.15% of a sample with a few million clones, about 92% of them seen once. The data stem from a study of shared clonotypes between healthy human individuals. Looking at the study overall: Each donor contributed plates that comprised three CD4 naive, three CD4 memory, two CD8 naive and one CD8 memory.

The sample consisted of naive CD4+ T cells sorted from blood. The subset: CD45RA+ positively selected. The sequence derives from a man aged 18 to 30 in good health.

This CDR3 is CASSIGRSTDTQYF. CDR3 DNA sequence: TGTGCCAGTAGTATCGGCAGGAGCACAGATACGCAGTATTTT. The rearrangement uses TRBV19 and TRBJ2-3; D uncertain. The germline V and J ends were trimmed by 3 bases and 0 bases, with 7 bases remaining between them. The CDR3 is 14 amino acids. The germline V gene encodes CDR1 LNHDA and CDR2 SQIVND (reference sequence).